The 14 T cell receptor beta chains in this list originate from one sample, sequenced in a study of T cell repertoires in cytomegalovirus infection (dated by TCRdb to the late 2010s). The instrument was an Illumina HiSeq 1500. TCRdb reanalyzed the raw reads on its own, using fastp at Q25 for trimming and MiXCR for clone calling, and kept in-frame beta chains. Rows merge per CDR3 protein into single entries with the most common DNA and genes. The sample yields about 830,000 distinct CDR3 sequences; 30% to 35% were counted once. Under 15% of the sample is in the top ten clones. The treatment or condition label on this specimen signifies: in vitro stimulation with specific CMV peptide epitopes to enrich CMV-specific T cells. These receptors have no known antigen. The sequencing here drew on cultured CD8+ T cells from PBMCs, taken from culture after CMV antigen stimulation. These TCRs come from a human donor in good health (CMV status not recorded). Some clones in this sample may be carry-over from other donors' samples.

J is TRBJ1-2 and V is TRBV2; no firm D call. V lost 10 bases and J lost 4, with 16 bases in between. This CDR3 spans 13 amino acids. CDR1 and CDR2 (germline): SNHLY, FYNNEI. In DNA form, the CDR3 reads TGTGCCATCTACACGCTCTTTAGCTATGGCTACACCTTC. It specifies CAIYTLFSYGYTF.

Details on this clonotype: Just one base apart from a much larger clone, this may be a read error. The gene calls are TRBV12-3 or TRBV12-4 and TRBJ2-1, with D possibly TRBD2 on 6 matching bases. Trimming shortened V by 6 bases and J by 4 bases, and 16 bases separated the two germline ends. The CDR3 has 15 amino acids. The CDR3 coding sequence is TGTGCCAGCAGCTCACTTGGGGGGAGATACAATGAGCAGTTCTTC. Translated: CASSSLGGRYNEQFF.

The CDR3 protein is CAGRGVTSTDTQYF. CDR3 DNA: TGTGCGGGGCGAGGGGTGACTAGCACAGATACGCAGTATTTT. The chain combines TRBV7-9 with TRBJ2-3; D could derive from TRBD1 or TRBD2 (5 bases each). Looked up from germline, CDR1 is SEHNR and CDR2 is FQNEAQ (reference sequence). The CDR3 totals 14 residues.

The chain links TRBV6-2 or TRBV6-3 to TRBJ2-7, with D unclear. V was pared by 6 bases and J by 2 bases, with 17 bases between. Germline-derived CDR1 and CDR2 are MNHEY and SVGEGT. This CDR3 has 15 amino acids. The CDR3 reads CASSLPPVGTYEQYF. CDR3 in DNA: TGTGCCAGCAGCTTACCCCCCGTGGGGACCTACGAGCAGTACTTC.

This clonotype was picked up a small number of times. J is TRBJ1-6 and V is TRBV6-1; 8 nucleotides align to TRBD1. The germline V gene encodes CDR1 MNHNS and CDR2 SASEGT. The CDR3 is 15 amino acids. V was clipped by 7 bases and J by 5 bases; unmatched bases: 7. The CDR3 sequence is CASTLGQGDNSPLHF. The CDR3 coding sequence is TGTGCCAGCACCCTTGGACAGGGAGATAATTCACCCCTCCACTTT.

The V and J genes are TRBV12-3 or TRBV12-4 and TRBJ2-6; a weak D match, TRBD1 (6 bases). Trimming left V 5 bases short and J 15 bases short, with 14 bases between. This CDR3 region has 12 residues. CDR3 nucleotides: TGTGCCAGCAGTCCCCTGGGACATTCCCTGACTTTC. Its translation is CASSPLGHSLTF.

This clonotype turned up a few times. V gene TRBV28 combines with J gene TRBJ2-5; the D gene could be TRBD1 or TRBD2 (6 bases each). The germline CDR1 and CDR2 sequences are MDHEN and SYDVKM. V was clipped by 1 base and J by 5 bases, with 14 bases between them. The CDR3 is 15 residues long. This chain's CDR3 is CASSLSPGARETQYF. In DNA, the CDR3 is TGTGCCAGCAGTTTATCTCCGGGGGCCCGGGAGACCCAGTACTTC.

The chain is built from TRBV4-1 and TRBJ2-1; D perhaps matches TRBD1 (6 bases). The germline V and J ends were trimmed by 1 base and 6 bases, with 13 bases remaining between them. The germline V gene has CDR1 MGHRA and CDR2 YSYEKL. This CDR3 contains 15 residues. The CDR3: CASSQVSGVRNEQFF. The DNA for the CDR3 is TGCGCCAGCAGCCAAGTGTCAGGGGTCCGCAATGAGCAGTTCTTC.

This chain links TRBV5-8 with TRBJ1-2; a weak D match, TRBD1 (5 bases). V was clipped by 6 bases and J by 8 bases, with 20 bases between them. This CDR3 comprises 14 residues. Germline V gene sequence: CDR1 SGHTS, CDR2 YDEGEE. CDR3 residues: CASNRKQDPWGYTF. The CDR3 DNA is TGTGCCAGCAACCGGAAACAGGACCCCTGGGGCTACACCTTC.

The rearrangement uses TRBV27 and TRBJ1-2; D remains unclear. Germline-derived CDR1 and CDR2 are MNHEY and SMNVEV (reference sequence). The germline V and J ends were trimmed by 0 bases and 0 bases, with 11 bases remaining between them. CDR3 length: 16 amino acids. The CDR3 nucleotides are TGTGCCAGCAGTTTATCAAGGCCGACGGCTAACTATGGCTACACCTTC. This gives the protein CASSLSRPTANYGYTF.

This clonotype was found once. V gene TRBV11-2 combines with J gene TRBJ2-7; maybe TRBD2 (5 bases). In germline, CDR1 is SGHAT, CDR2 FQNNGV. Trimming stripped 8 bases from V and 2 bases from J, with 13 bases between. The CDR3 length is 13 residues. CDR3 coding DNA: TGTGCCAGCCGAGGGATCCCCCCCTACGAGCAGTACTTC. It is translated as CASRGIPPYEQYF.

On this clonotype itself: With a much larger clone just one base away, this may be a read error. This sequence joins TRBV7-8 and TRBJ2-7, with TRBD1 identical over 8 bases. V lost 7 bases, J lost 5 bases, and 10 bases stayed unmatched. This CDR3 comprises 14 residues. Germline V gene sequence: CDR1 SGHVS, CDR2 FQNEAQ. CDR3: CASNFSPGGDEQYV. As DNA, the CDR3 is TGTGCCAGCAACTTTTCACCAGGGGGCGACGAGCAGTACGTC.

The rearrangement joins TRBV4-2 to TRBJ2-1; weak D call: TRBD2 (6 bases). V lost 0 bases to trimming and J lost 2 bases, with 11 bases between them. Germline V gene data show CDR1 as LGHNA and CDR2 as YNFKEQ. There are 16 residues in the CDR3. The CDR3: CASSQDYGGAYNEQFF. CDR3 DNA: TGTGCCAGCAGCCAAGATTACGGGGGAGCCTACAATGAGCAGTTCTTC.

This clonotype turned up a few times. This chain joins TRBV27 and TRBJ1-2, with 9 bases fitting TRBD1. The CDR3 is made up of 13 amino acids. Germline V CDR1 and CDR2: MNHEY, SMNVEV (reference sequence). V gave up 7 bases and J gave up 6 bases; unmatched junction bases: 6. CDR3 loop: CASKRGQGDGYTF. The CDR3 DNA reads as TGTGCCAGCAAACGGGGACAGGGAGATGGCTACACCTTC.